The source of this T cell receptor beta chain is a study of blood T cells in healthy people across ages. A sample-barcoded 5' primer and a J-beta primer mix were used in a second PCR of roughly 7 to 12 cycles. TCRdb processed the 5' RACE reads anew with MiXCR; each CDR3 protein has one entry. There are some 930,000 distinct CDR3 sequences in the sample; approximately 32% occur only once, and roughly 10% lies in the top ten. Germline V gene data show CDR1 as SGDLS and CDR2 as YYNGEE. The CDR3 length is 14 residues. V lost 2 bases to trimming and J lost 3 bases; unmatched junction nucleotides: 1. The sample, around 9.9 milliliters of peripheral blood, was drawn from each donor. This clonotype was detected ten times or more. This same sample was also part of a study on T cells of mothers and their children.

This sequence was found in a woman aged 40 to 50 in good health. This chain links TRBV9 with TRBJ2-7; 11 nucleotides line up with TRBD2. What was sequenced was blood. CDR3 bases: TGTGCCAGCAGCGTTAGCGGGGGGGTCTACGAGCAGTACTTC. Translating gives CASSVSGGVYEQYF.